This TCR beta chain was sequenced during a study of patients and donors after allogeneic stem cell transplantation. Germline values: CDR1 SGHRS, CDR2 YFSETQ. Trimming took off 4 bases at V and 0 bases at J, with 14 bases between the two ends. The CDR3 runs to 15 residues. TCRdb independently ran MiXCR on the RT-PCR reads; one entry per CDR3 protein. The sample includes about 960,000 distinct CDR3 sequences, about a sixth seen only once; the top ten take roughly 6.4%. This TCR was recovered from a human donor who was either an allogeneic HSCT recipient or a stem cell or donor lymphocyte infusion donor (not recorded which). It is not recorded whose cells these are; they may come from a transplant donor. V usage is TRBV5-1 and J usage is TRBJ2-7, with D possibly TRBD1 on 6 matching bases. The sequencing sample was made of blood, either unsorted or a sorted T cell fraction (not recorded which). The CDR3 DNA follows: TGCGCCAGCAGCCCAAGACAGGCTCTCTCCTACGAGCAGTACTTC. The encoded protein is CASSPRQALSYEQYF.